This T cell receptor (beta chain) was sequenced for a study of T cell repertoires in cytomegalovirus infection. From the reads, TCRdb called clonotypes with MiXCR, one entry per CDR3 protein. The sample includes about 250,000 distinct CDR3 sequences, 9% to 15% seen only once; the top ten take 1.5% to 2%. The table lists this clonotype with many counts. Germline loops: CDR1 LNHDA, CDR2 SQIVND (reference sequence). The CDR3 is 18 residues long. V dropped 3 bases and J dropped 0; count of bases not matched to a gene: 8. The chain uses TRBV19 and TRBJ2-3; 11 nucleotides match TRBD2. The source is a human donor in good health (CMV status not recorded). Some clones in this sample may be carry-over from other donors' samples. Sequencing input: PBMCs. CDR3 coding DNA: TGTGCCAGTAGTATTCGGTCTAGCGGGGGGACTAGCACAGATACGCAGTATTTT. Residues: CASSIRSSGGTSTDTQYF.